This TCR beta chain appears in the sequencing data of a study of cytomegalovirus exposure and HLA in healthy donors. Sequenced by immunoSEQ multiplex PCR; TCRdb stores in-frame clones only, minus some. The data hold 130,000 or so clones, with roughly 89% observed a single time. The trim removed 4 bases at V and 4 bases at J, leaving 3 bases unmatched. The CDR3 runs to 14 residues. Looked up from germline, CDR1 is LGHNA and CDR2 is YSLEER. Source material: PBMCs. The clonotype was recovered from a man aged 25-45 years in good health and CMV-seronegative. The chain uses TRBV4-3 and TRBJ1-1; 10 bases map to TRBD1. The CDR3 protein is CASSLDRGGTEAFF. The CDR3 DNA reads TGCGCCAGCAGCCTGGACAGGGGGGGCACTGAAGCTTTCTTT.